The 11 T cell receptor beta chains below come from one sample, sequenced in a study of blood T cells in healthy people across ages. With a J-beta primer mix and a sample-barcoded 5' primer, a second PCR ran about 7 to 11 cycles. TCRdb used MiXCR to reprocess the 5' RACE reads, holding one entry per CDR3 protein. Here the sample spans 550,000 to 650,000 distinct CDR3 sequences, roughly 31% being singletons. Sequencing used blood. The source of these receptors is a woman aged 80 or over in good health.

Regarding this clonotype: This could be a read error, since a much larger clone is one nucleotide away. The chain recombines TRBV6-1 with TRBJ2-1, with D perhaps being TRBD1 or TRBD2 (5 bases each). Germline loops: CDR1 MNHNS, CDR2 SASEGT. The V end lost 3 bases, the J end lost 13 bases, and 19 bases lay between the germline ends. The CDR3 runs to 14 residues. The CDR3 bases are TGTGCCAGCAGTGAGGCGACAGTTGAGGGGACCCAGTTCTTC. Residues: CASSEATVEGTQFF.

The sample holds a few counts of this clonotype. This may be a read error, as it is one base from a much larger clone. The V gene is TRBV27, the J gene TRBJ1-2, with 9 bases that match TRBD1. The CDR3 extends over 15 amino acids. CDR1 is MNHEY, CDR2 SMNVEV, per germline (reference sequence). The DNA for the CDR3 is TGTGCCAGCAGTTTATCGGGGGACAGGGTCTATGGCTGCACCTTC. Protein product: CASSLSGDRVYGCTF.

The sample holds a few counts of this clonotype. The V and J genes are TRBV27 and TRBJ2-2, with 8 positions matching TRBD2. The CDR3 has 14 amino acids. Germline CDR1 MNHEY, CDR2 SMNVEV (reference sequence). After removal of 8 bases from V and 1 base from J, the junction contained 3 bases not matched to a gene. As DNA, the CDR3 is TGTGCCAGCGCGGGGGGCGGGAACACCGGGGAGCTGTTTTTT. This encodes CASAGGGNTGELFF.

This clonotype has a handful of counts. A read error may explain this, as a much larger clone is one base away. This chain joins TRBV4-2 and TRBJ2-1, with a tentative D call TRBD1 (6 bases). The J call may be wrong; the DNA end is better matched by TRBJ2-7. This CDR3 has 17 residues. The germline V gene encodes CDR1 LGHNA and CDR2 YNFKEQ. This CDR3 is CASSQEGHGSSYNEQYF. In DNA, the CDR3 is TGTGCCAGCAGCCAAGAGGGACACGGCAGCTCCTACAATGAGCAGTACTTC.

This clonotype was recorded at least ten times. CDR3 nucleotide sequence: TGTGCCAGCACCGTAGCGGGGGGGCCCGACAATGAGCAGTTCTTC. Translation gives CASTVAGGPDNEQFF. The chain uses TRBV12-3 or TRBV12-4 and TRBJ2-1; TRBD2 agrees at 11 bases. J lost 5 bases, V lost 7 bases, and 7 bases had no gene match. The CDR3 sequence is 15 residues long.

This clonotype was seen ten or more times. The chain has TRBV2 and TRBJ2-7, with a tentative D call TRBD1 (5 bases). Trimming shortened V by 7 bases and J by 5 bases, and 12 bases separated the two germline ends. The CDR3 loop spans 12 amino acids. Germline V gene data show CDR1 as SNHLY and CDR2 as FYNNEI. The CDR3 DNA is TGTGCCAGCATTATACAGGAGCACGAGCAGTACTTC. Its translation is CASIIQEHEQYF.

The CDR3 region is CSVVQPSNTEAFF. For the CDR3, the DNA is TGCAGCGTTGTACAGCCGTCGAACACTGAAGCTTTCTTT. This chain uses TRBV29-1 with TRBJ1-1; no definite D call. The CDR3 sequence is 13 residues long. The germline CDR1 and CDR2 sequences are SQVTM and ANQGSEA. With 4 bases removed from V and 1 base from J, the gap between germline ends came to 10 bases.

Of note for this clonotype: This may come from a read error, since a much larger clone is one base off. The chain uses TRBV24-1 and TRBJ2-5; D is possibly TRBD1 or TRBD2 (5 bases each). The J call is doubtful: the DNA matches TRBJ2-7 better. CDR1 and CDR2 from the germline V gene are KGHDR and SFDVKD. The CDR3 loop spans 14 amino acids. The CDR3 protein is CATSDRGPPCEQYF. For the CDR3, the DNA is TGTGCCACCAGTGACCGGGGACCCCCCTGCGAGCAGTACTTC.

This clonotype was observed at least ten times. The CDR3 sequence is CATPVEERGAFNQPQHF. As DNA, the CDR3 is TGTGCCACCCCCGTGGAGGAGAGAGGGGCCTTCAATCAGCCCCAGCATTTT. The chain uses TRBV15 and TRBJ1-5; D perhaps matches TRBD1 (5 bases). CDR1 is LNHNV, CDR2 YYDKDF, per germline (reference sequence). The CDR3 is 17 residues long. Deletions cut 8 bases from V and 3 bases from J, with 23 bases between.

This clonotype was detected a few times. The chain joins TRBV5-5 to TRBJ1-1; weak D call: TRBD1 (6 bases). V lost 5 bases and J 3 bases, leaving 11 bases between the germline ends. Germline CDR1 SGHKS, CDR2 YYEKEE (reference sequence). This CDR3 region has 13 residues. The chain's CDR3 is CASSRGADTEAFF. The CDR3 DNA is TGTGCCAGCAGTCGGGGGGCTGACACTGAAGCTTTCTTT.

Ten or more counts support this clonotype. The J gene is TRBJ2-1, the V gene TRBV9, with 10 nucleotides matching TRBD2. Germline values: CDR1 SGDLS, CDR2 YYNGEE. Unmatched junction bases numbered 7, after V lost 0 bases and J lost 4 bases. The CDR3 is 17 residues long. The DNA of the CDR3 is TGTGCCAGCAGCGTAGCCCCGGGACTAGCGACTTACAATGAGCAGTTCTTC. Protein product: CASSVAPGLATYNEQFF.